This is a list of T cell receptor beta chains from one sample in a study of blood T cell repertoires in COVID-19. Profiled with immunoSEQ multiplex PCR; TCRdb holds only in-frame clones, not every one. The sample shows about 100,000 clones, approximately 90% of them seen only once. The sample was peripheral blood. All receptors come from a man aged 50 to 59 with active COVID-19. CDR3s include the opening cysteine and the closing phenylalanine or tryptophan. D genes are given only for firm matches. Clone sizes are given selectively: once, few, many, or a class where the clone is expanded.

- TRBD2 TRBJ2-5 TRBV6-1 CASSGGRVAGAQETQYF TGTGCCAGCAGTGGGGGGAGAGTAGCGGGGGCCCAAGAGACCCAGTACTTC
once - TRBJ1-2 TRBV5-6 CASSLGASSYGYTF TGTGCCAGCAGCTTGGGGGCGAGTAGCTATGGCTACACCTTC
- - TRBJ1-2 TRBV6-1 CASSEDGYGYTF TGTGCCAGCAGTGAAGACGGCTATGGCTACACCTTC
- - TRBJ1-1 TRBV19 CASSIQGTFGTEAFF TGTGCCAGTAGTATTCAGGGTACGTTTGGGACTGAAGCTTTCTTT
- - TRBJ1-6 TRBV18 CASSPGTSDHSPLHF TGTGCCAGCTCACCAGGGACAAGCGATCATTCACCCCTCCACTTT
- TRBD1 TRBJ2-2 TRBV19 CASSGDSSGWDTGELFF TGTGCCAGTAGCGGGGACAGTTCCGGGTGGGACACCGGGGAGCTGTTTTTT
- - TRBJ1-2 TRBV14 CASSQMAYYGYTF TGTGCCAGCAGCCAAATGGCCTACTATGGCTACACCTTC
- - TRBJ1-1 TRBV7-7 CASSRDRNTEAFF TGTGCCAGCAGCAGAGACAGGAACACTGAAGCTTTCTTT
- - TRBJ2-3 TRBV6-5 CASSSRTGSTDTQYF TGTGCCAGCAGTAGTAGGACGGGAAGCACAGATACGCAGTATTTT
- - TRBJ2-3 TRBV5-1 CASSFRHTDTQYF TGCGCCAGCAGCTTTAGACACACAGATACGCAGTATTTT
- TRBD2 TRBJ2-1 TRBV5-8 CASSFIREAAYNEQFF TGTGCCAGCAGCTTTATCCGGGAGGCCGCCTACAATGAGCAGTTCTTC
- TRBD2 TRBJ2-1 TRBV25-1 CASSAGGSYNEQFF TGTGCCAGCAGTGCGGGGGGAAGTTACAATGAGCAGTTCTTC
- - TRBJ2-3 TRBV2 CASGLASYTQYF TGTGCCAGCGGTCTAGCTTCCTATACGCAGTATTTT
- TRBD1 TRBJ2-2 TRBV5-1 CASSLGQGSDNGELFF TGCGCCAGCAGCCTAGGACAGGGCAGCGATAACGGGGAGCTGTTTTTT
- - TRBJ1-2 TRBV4-1 CASSQEHGWRGYTF TGCGCCAGCAGCCAAGAACACGGGTGGCGAGGCTACACCTTC
- - TRBJ2-6 TRBV13 CASTLRLSDSGANVLTF TGTGCCAGCACCCTGCGGCTATCCGACTCTGGGGCCAACGTCCTGACTTTC
- TRBD2 TRBJ2-1 TRBV7-6 CASSSQRVAGGENEQFF TGTGCCAGCAGCTCCCAAAGGGTGGCGGGAGGGGAGAATGAGCAGTTCTTC
- TRBD2 TRBJ2-3 TRBV5-4 CASSSRGAGVRTDTQYF TGTGCCAGCAGCTCACGTGGGGCGGGAGTAAGGACAGATACGCAGTATTTT
once TRBD2 TRBJ2-1 TRBV4-1 CASSQVGKRGSRNEQFF TGCGCCAGCAGCCAAGTTGGCAAGCGGGGGTCCAGGAATGAGCAGTTCTTC
- - TRBJ1-4 TRBV12-3/TRBV12-4 CASSSSDEKLFF TGTGCCAGCAGTTCCTCGGATGAAAAACTGTTTTTT
- TRBD2 TRBJ2-2 TRBV28 CASSPSRLAGRTGELFF TGTGCCAGCAGCCCTAGTCGACTAGCGGGACGTACCGGGGAGCTGTTTTTT
few TRBD1 TRBJ1-4 TRBV4-1 CASSQGGTGREKLFF TGCGCCAGCAGCCAAGGGGGGACAGGACGGGAAAAACTGTTTTTT
- - TRBJ2-1 TRBV29-1 CSVEYARGYNEQFF TGCAGCGTTGAATACGCTCGGGGCTACAATGAGCAGTTCTTC
- - TRBJ1-4 TRBV5-1 CASSATPGTNEKLFF TGCGCCAGCAGCGCCACGCCCGGGACTAATGAAAAACTGTTTTTT
- - TRBJ2-2 TRBV18 CASSPRSARGGNTGELFF TGTGCCAGCTCACCACGTTCGGCCCGGGGTGGTAACACCGGGGAGCTGTTTTTT
- TRBD1 TRBJ2-5 TRBV4-1 CASSQLRGQSRETQYF TGCGCCAGCAGCCAATTGAGGGGGCAAAGCCGGGAGACCCAGTACTTC
- - TRBJ2-2 TRBV24-1 CATSDSYTGELFF TGTGCCACCAGTGATTCCTACACCGGGGAGCTGTTTTTT
- - TRBJ2-2 TRBV7-2 CASSPRRIANTGELFF TGTGCCAGCAGTCCACGGAGGATCGCGAACACCGGGGAGCTGTTTTTT
- - TRBJ1-2 TRBV19 CATTQILANYGYTF TGTGCCACTACCCAAATCCTAGCTAACTATGGCTACACCTTC
- - TRBJ2-1 TRBV6-6 CATTGQWENNEQFF TGTGCCACCACCGGGCAGTGGGAGAACAATGAGCAGTTCTTC
once - TRBJ2-7 TRBV4-1 CASSQVGAPSHEQYF TGCGCCAGCAGCCAGGTAGGGGCCCCGAGTCACGAGCAGTACTTC
- TRBD1 TRBJ1-5 TRBV19 CASTRQGWIGVDWHF TGTGCCAGTACTCGACAGGGTTGGATTGGTGTGGATTGGCATTTT
- - TRBJ1-6 TRBV9 CASSVGGKNSPLHF TGTGCCAGCAGCGTAGGAGGAAAGAATTCACCCCTTCACTTT
- TRBD2 TRBJ2-1 TRBV19 CASSIGLAGDGEQFF TGTGCCAGTAGTATAGGTCTAGCGGGGGACGGCGAGCAGTTCTTC
few TRBD1 TRBJ1-1 TRBV24-1 CATSESGTGATEAFF TGTGCCACCAGTGAATCCGGGACAGGGGCCACTGAAGCTTTCTTT
- - TRBJ2-1 TRBV11-2 CASTFGGARYNEQFF TGTGCCAGCACCTTTGGGGGGGCTAGGTACAATGAGCAGTTCTTC
- TRBD1 TRBJ2-3 TRBV9 CASSVWDSEDTQYF TGTGCCAGCAGCGTATGGGACAGCGAGGATACGCAGTATTTT
- - TRBJ2-1 TRBV5-4 CASSLRGPNNEQFF TGTGCCAGCAGCTTACGCGGCCCAAACAATGAGCAGTTCTTC
- TRBD1 TRBJ1-4 TRBV7-9 CASSLVQGATEKLFF TGTGCCAGCAGCTTAGTGCAGGGGGCGACTGAAAAACTGTTTTTT